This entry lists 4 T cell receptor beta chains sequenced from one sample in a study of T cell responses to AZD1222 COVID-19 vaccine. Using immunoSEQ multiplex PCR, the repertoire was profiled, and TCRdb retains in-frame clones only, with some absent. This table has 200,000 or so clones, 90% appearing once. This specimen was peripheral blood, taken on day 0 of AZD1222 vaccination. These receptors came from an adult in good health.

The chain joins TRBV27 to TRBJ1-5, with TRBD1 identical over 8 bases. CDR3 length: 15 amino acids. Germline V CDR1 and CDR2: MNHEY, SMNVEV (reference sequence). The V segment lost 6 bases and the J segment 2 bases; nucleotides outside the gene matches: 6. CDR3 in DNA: TGTGCCAGCAGCCCCGACAGGGGCGGCAATCAGCCCCAGCATTTT. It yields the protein CASSPDRGGNQPQHF.

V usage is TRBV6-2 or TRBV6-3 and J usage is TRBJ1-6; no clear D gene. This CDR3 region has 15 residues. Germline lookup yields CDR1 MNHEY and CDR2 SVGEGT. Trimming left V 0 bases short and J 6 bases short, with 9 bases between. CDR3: CASSYSGVTNSPLHF. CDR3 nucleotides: TGTGCCAGCAGTTACTCGGGCGTCACTAATTCACCCCTCCACTTT.

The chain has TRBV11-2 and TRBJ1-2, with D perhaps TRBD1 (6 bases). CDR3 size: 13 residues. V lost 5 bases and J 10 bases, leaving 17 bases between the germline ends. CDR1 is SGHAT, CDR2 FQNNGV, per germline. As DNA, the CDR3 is TGTGCCAGCAGCGAGGGCCAGGGGAGTGACTACACCTTC. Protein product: CASSEGQGSDYTF.

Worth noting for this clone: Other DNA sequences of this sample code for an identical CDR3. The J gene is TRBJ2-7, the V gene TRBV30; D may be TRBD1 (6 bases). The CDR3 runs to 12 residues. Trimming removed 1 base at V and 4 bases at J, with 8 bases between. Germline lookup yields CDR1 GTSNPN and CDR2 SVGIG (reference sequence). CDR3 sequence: CAWSATGYEQYF. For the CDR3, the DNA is TGTGCCTGGAGTGCTACAGGGTACGAGCAGTACTTC.